The sequence of this TCR beta chain was determined in a study of T cell responses to AZD1222 COVID-19 vaccine. Produced via immunoSEQ multiplex PCR; TCRdb's table is partial and in-frame only. Of around 100,000 clones in the sample, about 88% were seen once. V lost 1 base to trimming and J lost 5 bases, with 8 bases between them. CDR1 is WNHNN, CDR2 SYGVQD, per germline (reference sequence). The CDR3 contains 13 residues. The source material was peripheral blood, sampled on day 0 of AZD1222 vaccination. The chain couples TRBV10-1 to TRBJ1-2; the D is unclear. The source of this sequence is an adult in good health. The CDR3 reads CASSEFTDYGYTF. Written as DNA, the CDR3 is TGCGCCAGCAGTGAGTTTACTGATTATGGCTACACCTTC.